This TCR beta chain originates from a study of shared clonotypes between healthy human individuals. Findings and caveats of the study: A small donor pool kept down the genetic and exposure-history diversity that was represented.

Naive-designated CD8 cells lacked CD45RO, were positively enriched for CCR7, and omitted terminally differentiated effector memory CD45RA+ cells. The length of the CDR3 is 14 residues. Trimming removed 5 bases from V and 5 bases from J; junction bases left unmatched: 8. Germline assignment: CDR1 SGHDN and CDR2 FVKESK. Details on this clone: Its antigen is not identified.

Genomic DNA of each subset was evenly split across several immunoSEQ plates. Methods used by the authors: Junction-only immunoSEQ data arrived without quality scores, meaning filtering differed. Produced via immunoSEQ multiplex PCR; TCRdb's table is partial and in-frame only. Clonal size and the V and J genes are those of that table, whereas D and trimming came from the DNA. The table has about 2 million clones, approximately 95% seen once. The sequence derives from a man between 18 and 35 years old in good health. This sequence joins TRBV14 and TRBJ1-2, with 7 bases matching TRBD1. Sequences were obtained from naive CD8+ T cells sorted from blood. The CDR3 DNA reads as TGTGCCAGCAGCTATGGACAGGCGTTGTATGGCTACACCTTC. This translates into CASSYGQALYGYTF.